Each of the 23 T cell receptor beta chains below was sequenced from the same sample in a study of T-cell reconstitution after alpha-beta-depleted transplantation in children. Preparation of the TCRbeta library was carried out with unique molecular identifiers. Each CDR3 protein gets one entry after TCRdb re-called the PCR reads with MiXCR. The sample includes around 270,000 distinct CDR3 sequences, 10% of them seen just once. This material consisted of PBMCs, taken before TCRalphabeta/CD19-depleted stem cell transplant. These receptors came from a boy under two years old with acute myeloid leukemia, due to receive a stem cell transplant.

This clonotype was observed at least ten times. CDR3 sequence: CASNWDFYTGELFF. As DNA, the CDR3 is TGTGCCAGCAATTGGGACTTTTACACCGGGGAGCTGTTTTTT. The chain joins TRBV28 to TRBJ2-2; weak D call: TRBD2 (6 bases). Per germline, CDR1 MDHEN and CDR2 SYDVKM. The CDR3 loop spans 14 amino acids. Trimming took 7 bases from V and 3 from J, leaving 12 bases between them.

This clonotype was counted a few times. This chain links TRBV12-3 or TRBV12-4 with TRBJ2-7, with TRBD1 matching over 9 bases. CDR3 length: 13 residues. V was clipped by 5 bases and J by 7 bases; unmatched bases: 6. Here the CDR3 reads CASSQDRGGEQYF. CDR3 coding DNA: TGTGCCAGCAGTCAGGACAGGGGTGGAGAGCAGTACTTC.

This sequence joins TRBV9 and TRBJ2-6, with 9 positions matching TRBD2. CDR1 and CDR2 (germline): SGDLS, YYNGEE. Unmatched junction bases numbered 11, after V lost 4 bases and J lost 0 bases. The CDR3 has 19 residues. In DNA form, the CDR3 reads TGTGCCAGCAGCCCGACTAGCGGCCCAAGACGCTCTGGGGCCAACGTCCTGACTTTC. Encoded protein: CASSPTSGPRRSGANVLTF.

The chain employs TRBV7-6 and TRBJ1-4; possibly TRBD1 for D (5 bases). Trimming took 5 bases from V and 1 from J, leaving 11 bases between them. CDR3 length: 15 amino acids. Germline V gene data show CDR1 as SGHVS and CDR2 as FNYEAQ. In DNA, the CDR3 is TGTGCCAGCAGCGGGACCGCCGGAACTAATGAAAAACTGTTTTTT. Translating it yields CASSGTAGTNEKLFF.

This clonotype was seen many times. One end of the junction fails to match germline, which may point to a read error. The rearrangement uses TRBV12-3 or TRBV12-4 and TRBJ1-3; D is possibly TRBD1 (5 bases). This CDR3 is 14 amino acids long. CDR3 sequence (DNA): TGTGCCAGCAGTTTAAGACAGAGTGGAAACACCTTATATTTT. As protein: CASSLRQSGNTLYF.

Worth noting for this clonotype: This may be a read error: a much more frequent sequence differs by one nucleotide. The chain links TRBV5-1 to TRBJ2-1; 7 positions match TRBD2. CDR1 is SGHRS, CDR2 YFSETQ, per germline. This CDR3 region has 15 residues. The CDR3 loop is CDSSSSSGWDNEQFF. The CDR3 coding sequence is TGCGACAGCAGCTCTTCTAGCGGTTGGGACAATGAGCAGTTCTTC.

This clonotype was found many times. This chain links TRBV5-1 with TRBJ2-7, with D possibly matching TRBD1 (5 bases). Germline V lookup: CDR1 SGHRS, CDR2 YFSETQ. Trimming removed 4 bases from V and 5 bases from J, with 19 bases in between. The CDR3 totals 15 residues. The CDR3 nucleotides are TGCGCCAGCAGCCCATTTAGGGGAAGGAAGGACGAGCAGTACTTC. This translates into CASSPFRGRKDEQYF.

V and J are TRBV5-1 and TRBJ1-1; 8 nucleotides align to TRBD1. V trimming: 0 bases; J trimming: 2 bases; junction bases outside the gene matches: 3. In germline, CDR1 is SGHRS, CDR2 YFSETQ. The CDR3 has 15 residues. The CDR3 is CASSLGDRINTEAFF. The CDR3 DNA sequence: TGCGCCAGCAGCTTGGGGGACAGGATCAACACTGAAGCTTTCTTT.

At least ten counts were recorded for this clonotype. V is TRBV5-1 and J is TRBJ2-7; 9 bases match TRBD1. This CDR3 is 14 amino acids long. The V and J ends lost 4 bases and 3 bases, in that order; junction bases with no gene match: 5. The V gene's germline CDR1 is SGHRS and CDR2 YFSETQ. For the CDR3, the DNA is TGCGCCAGCAGCGCGGGACAGGGCGTCTACGAGCAGTACTTC. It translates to CASSAGQGVYEQYF.

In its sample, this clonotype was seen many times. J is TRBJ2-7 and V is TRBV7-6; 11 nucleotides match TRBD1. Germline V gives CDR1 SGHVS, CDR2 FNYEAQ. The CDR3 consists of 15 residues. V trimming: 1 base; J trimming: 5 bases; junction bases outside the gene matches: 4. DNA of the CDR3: TGTGCCAGCAGCTTAGAGGGACAGGGGGACAACGAGCAGTACTTC. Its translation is CASSLEGQGDNEQYF.

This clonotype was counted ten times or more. CDR3 residues: CASSLYLAGGEQFF. The CDR3 nucleotides read TGTGCCAGCAGTTTATACCTAGCGGGGGGGGAGCAGTTCTTC. The chain combines TRBV27 with TRBJ2-1; 12 bases match TRBD2. The trim removed 1 base at V and 10 bases at J, leaving 2 bases unmatched. The CDR3 loop spans 14 amino acids. CDR1 MNHEY and CDR2 SMNVEV come from the germline V gene (reference sequence).

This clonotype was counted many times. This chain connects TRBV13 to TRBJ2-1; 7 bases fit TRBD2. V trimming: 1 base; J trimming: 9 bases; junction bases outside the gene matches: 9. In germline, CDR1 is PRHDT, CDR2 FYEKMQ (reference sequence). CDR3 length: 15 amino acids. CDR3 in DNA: TGTGCCAGCAGCTTAGACTCGTGGGGGGGTGGTGAGCAGTTCTTC. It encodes CASSLDSWGGGEQFF.

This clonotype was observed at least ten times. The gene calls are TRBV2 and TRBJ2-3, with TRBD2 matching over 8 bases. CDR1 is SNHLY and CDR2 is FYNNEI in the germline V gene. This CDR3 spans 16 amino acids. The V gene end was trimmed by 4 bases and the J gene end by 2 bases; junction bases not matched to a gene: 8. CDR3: CASSAFTGGTTDTQYF. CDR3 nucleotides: TGTGCCAGCAGTGCCTTTACGGGGGGGACCACAGATACGCAGTATTTT.

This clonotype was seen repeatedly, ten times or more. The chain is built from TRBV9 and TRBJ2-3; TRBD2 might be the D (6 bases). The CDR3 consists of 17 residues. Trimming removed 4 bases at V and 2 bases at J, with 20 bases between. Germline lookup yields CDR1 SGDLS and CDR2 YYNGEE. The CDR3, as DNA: TGTGCCAGCAGCCCCAGACGGGGGATCGAGATCACAGATACGCAGTATTTT. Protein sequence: CASSPRRGIEITDTQYF.

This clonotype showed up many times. The CDR3 reads CSVDRRKETQYF. The CDR3 DNA reads as TGCAGCGTTGACAGGCGGAAAGAGACCCAGTACTTC. The chain couples TRBV29-1 to TRBJ2-5; D ambiguous. V was pared by 3 bases and J by 3 bases, with 8 bases between. This CDR3 region has 12 residues. Looked up from germline, CDR1 is SQVTM and CDR2 is ANQGSEA.

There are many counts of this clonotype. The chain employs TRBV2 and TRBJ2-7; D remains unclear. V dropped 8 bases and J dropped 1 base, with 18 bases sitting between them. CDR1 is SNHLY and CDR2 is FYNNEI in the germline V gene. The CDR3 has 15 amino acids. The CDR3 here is CASQVPTRSSYEQYF. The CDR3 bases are TGTGCCAGCCAAGTACCCACAAGGTCTTCCTACGAGCAGTACTTC.

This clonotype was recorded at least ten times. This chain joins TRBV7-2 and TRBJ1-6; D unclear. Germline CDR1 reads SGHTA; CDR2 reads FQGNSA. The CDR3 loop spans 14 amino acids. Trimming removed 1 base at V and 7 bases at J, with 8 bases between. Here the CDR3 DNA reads TGTGCCAGCAGCTTAGGCAGGAGGAATTCACCCCTCCACTTT. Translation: CASSLGRRNSPLHF.

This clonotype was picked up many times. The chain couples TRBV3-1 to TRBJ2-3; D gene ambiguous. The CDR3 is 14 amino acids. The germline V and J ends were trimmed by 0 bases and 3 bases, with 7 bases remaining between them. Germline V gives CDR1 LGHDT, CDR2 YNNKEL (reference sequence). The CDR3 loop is CASSQDPLTDTQYF. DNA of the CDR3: TGTGCCAGCAGCCAAGATCCTTTGACAGATACGCAGTATTTT.

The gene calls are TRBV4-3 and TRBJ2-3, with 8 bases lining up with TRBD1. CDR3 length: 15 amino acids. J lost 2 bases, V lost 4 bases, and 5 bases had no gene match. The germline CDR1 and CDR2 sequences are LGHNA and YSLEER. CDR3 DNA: TGCGCCAGCAGCCGAATGGACAGGGACACAGATACGCAGTATTTT. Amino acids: CASSRMDRDTDTQYF.

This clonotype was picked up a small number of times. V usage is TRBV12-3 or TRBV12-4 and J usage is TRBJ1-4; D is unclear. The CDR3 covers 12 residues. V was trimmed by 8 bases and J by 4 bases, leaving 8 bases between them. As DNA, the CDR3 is TGTGCCAGCGGCCCGAATAATGAAAAACTGTTTTTT. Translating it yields CASGPNNEKLFF.

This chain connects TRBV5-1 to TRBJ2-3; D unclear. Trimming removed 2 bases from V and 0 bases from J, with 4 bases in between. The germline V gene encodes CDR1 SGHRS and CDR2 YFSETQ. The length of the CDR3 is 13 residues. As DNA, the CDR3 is TGCGCCAGCAGCTTCGACAGCACAGATACGCAGTATTTT. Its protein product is CASSFDSTDTQYF.

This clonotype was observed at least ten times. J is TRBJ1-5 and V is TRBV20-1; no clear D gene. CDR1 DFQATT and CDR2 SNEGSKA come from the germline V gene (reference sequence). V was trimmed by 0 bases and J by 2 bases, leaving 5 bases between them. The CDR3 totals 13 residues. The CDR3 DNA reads TGCAGTGCTAGAGATTTGGGCAATCAGCCCCAGCATTTT. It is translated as CSARDLGNQPQHF.

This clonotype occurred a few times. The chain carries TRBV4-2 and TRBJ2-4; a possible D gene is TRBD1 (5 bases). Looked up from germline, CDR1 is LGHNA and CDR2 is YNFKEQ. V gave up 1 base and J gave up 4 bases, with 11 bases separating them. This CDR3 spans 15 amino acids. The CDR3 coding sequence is TGTGCCAGCAGCCAAGTTGGGGCAGGGAAAAACATTCAGTACTTC. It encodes CASSQVGAGKNIQYF.